This T cell receptor beta chain stems from a study of Ad26.COV2.S vaccination and SARS-CoV-2 variants. Specified treatment: about 20 received Ad26.COV2.S at low or high dose, single or two shots; 5 received placebo; per-sample allocation not given. Sampling was performed 63 days after the first vaccine or placebo injection. Sequencing used immunoSEQ multiplex PCR; TCRdb keeps in-frame clones, though not all of them. The table has approximately 400,000 clones, about 83% seen once. This TCR was sampled from a person aged 18 to 65 who received the Ad26.COV2.S COVID-19 vaccine or a placebo. The material sequenced was peripheral blood, taken in a trial of Ad26.COV2.S vaccine versus placebo.

Here the CDR3 DNA reads TGCGCCAGCAGCTTGGTGGCAGGGGGCGAATACGAGCAGTACTTC. Protein: CASSLVAGGEYEQYF. The gene calls are TRBV5-1 and TRBJ2-7; 8 bases line up with TRBD1. V shed 0 bases, J shed 4 bases, and the junction held 6 bases outside the gene matches. CDR1 SGHRS and CDR2 YFSETQ come from the germline V gene. There are 15 residues in the CDR3.